Below are 30 T cell receptor beta chains sequenced from a single sample in a study of blood T cell repertoires in COVID-19. Measured with immunoSEQ multiplex PCR; TCRdb has only the in-frame clones, and not every one. In the table there are 40,000 or so clones, 85% of which are singletons. The specimen sequenced was peripheral blood. These receptor sequences come from a human donor in a cohort sampled during active COVID-19.

This chain links TRBV27 with TRBJ1-4, with D tentatively TRBD1 (6 bases). CDR1 is MNHEY and CDR2 is SMNVEV in the germline V gene (reference sequence). The V end was cut by 5 bases, the J end by 7 bases, with 14 bases between. The CDR3 has 14 amino acids. The CDR3 nucleotides are TGTGCCAGCAGTCGACAGGCGGTTGGTGAAAAACTGTTTTTT. This encodes CASSRQAVGEKLFF. The full variable domain, its missing parts supplied by reference TRBV27 and TRBJ1-4, is EAQVTQNPRYLITVTGKKLTVTCSQNMNHEYMSWYRQDPGLGLRQIYYSMNVEVTDKGDVPEGYKVSRKEKRNFPLILESPSPNQTSLYFCASSRQAVGEKLFFGSGTQLSVL.

This clone has a single count. The rearrangement links TRBV3-1 (or the pseudogene TRBV3-2) to TRBJ1-1; possible D gene TRBD1, 6 bases. Trimming took 4 bases from V and 0 from J, leaving 9 bases between them. This CDR3 is built from 14 residues. Germline V gene sequence: CDR1 LGHDT, CDR2 YNNKEL (reference sequence). Here the CDR3 DNA reads TGTGCCAGCAGCCCCACAGGGTTGAACACTGAAGCTTTCTTT. Encoded protein: CASSPTGLNTEAFF.

The V call is TRBV9, the J call TRBJ2-5; 12 nucleotides align to TRBD1. This CDR3 comprises 17 residues. The germline CDR1 and CDR2 sequences are SGDLS and YYNGEE. With 3 bases clipped from V and 5 bases from J, the junction kept 11 bases outside the gene matches. The DNA for the CDR3 is TGTGCCAGCAGCGCATCCCCGGGACAGGGGGCGATGGAGACCCAGTACTTC. The encoded protein is CASSASPGQGAMETQYF.

The V and J genes are TRBV12-2 and TRBJ2-7; the table's D call, TRBD1, was not checked against the DNA. TRBV12-2 is recorded as a pseudogene. The CDR3 runs 13 residues. The CDR3 here is CASRFGQGLGQYF. The CDR3 DNA reads as TGTGCAAGTCGTTTCGGACAAGGGCTAGGGCAGTACTTC.

The chain is built from TRBV5-1 and TRBJ1-2; D may be TRBD1 (6 bases). V was cut by 4 bases and J by 1 base, with 14 bases left in between. The CDR3 totals 15 residues. Germline V gene data show CDR1 as SGHRS and CDR2 as YFSETQ. The CDR3 bases are TGCGCCAGCAGCCGGGGACAAAACTTTAACTATGGCTACACCTTC. This codes for CASSRGQNFNYGYTF. Full variable domain (rest looked up from reference TRBV5-1 and TRBJ1-2): KAGVTQTPRYLIKTRGQQVTLSCSPISGHRSVSWYQQTPGQGLQFLFEYFSETQRNKGNFPGRFSGRQFSNSRSEMNVSTLELGDSALYLCASSRGQNFNYGYTFGSGTRLTVV.

This clone was seen a few times. The genes are TRBV7-9 and TRBJ1-2; 8 nucleotides agree with TRBD1. V gave up 4 bases and J gave up 6 bases; unmatched junction bases: 10. This CDR3 contains 15 residues. Germline CDR1 and CDR2: SEHNR and FQNEAQ (reference sequence). CDR3 sequence: CASSYGQGDGDGYTF. The CDR3 nucleotides are TGTGCCAGCAGCTACGGACAGGGCGATGGGGATGGCTACACCTTC.

The chain has TRBV10-1 and TRBJ2-1, with D possibly TRBD2 on 5 matching bases. With 6 bases removed from V and 10 bases from J, the gap between germline ends came to 19 bases. Germline assignment: CDR1 WNHNN and CDR2 SYGVQD (reference sequence). This CDR3 region has 14 residues. The CDR3 is CASSGGLPMAEQFF. The DNA of the CDR3 is TGCGCCAGCAGCGGAGGTCTGCCAATGGCGGAGCAGTTCTTC.

The chain carries TRBV3-1 (or the pseudogene TRBV3-2) and TRBJ1-4, with D unresolved. V was shortened by 0 bases and J by 10 bases, with 6 bases between the two germline ends. This CDR3 has 12 amino acids. CDR1 is LGHDT, CDR2 YNNKEL, per germline (reference sequence). The CDR3 here is CASSQDGPKLFF. DNA of the CDR3: TGTGCCAGCAGCCAAGATGGGCCAAAACTGTTTTTT.

This clone was observed a single time. The chain has TRBV13 and TRBJ2-7, with D perhaps matching TRBD1 (7 bases). The CDR3 has 11 amino acids. V dropped 5 bases and J dropped 7 bases, with 9 bases sitting between them. Per the germline V gene, CDR1 is PRHDT and CDR2 is FYEKMQ (reference sequence). In nucleotides, the CDR3 is TGTGCCAGCAGCCAGGGGGGAGAGCAGTACTTC. This gives the protein CASSQGGEQYF.

This clone is a singleton in its sample. The V gene is TRBV6-5, the J gene TRBJ2-7, with D possibly matching TRBD1 (6 bases). Germline CDR1 is MNHEY and CDR2 is SVGAGI. The V gene lost 7 bases and the J gene lost 5 bases, with 15 bases spanning the gap. CDR3 length equals 13 residues. CDR3 sequence: CASNFKQGNEQYF. The CDR3 DNA reads TGTGCCAGCAACTTCAAACAGGGTAACGAGCAGTACTTC.

This sequence joins TRBV10-2 and TRBJ2-3, with 13 positions matching TRBD2. This CDR3 is built from 18 residues. Trimming removed 7 bases from V and 0 bases from J; junction bases left unmatched: 10. Germline V lookup: CDR1 WSHSY, CDR2 SAAADI. The CDR3 bases are TGCGCCAGCACCCGGACTAGCGGGGGACCTCCTAGCACAGATACGCAGTATTTT. It is translated as CASTRTSGGPPSTDTQYF.

V is TRBV3-1 (or the pseudogene TRBV3-2) and J is TRBJ2-4; D not resolved. V lost 0 bases to trimming and J lost 1 base, with 16 bases between them. Germline CDR1 is LGHDT and CDR2 is YNNKEL (reference sequence). The CDR3 extends over 18 amino acids. The CDR3 DNA sequence: TGTGCCAGCAGCCAAGATCCCCCGACGGCGAGGGCCAAAAACATTCAGTACTTC. This translates into CASSQDPPTARAKNIQYF.

This clone came up once. V usage is TRBV5-1 and J usage is TRBJ1-4, with 9 positions matching TRBD1. The V and J ends lost 4 bases and 2 bases, in that order; junction bases with no gene match: 6. The germline V gene has CDR1 SGHRS and CDR2 YFSETQ. This CDR3 has 16 residues. CDR3 bases: TGCGCCAGCAGCCCCGGGACAGGGCAGACTAATGAAAAACTGTTTTTT. Amino acid sequence: CASSPGTGQTNEKLFF.

The chain couples TRBV6-4 to TRBJ1-1; 8 nucleotides line up with TRBD1. The CDR3 has 15 amino acids. Germline V gene sequence: CDR1 MRHNA, CDR2 SNTAGT. Losses at the gene ends were 2 bases for V and 1 base for J; bases not matched to a gene: 3. In DNA form, the CDR3 reads TGTGCCAGCAGTGACGGCGACAGGGGGAACACTGAAGCTTTCTTT. Encoded protein: CASSDGDRGNTEAFF.

This clone appeared a single time. The chain employs TRBV5-1 and TRBJ2-1; 12 nucleotides line up with TRBD2. Germline V gives CDR1 SGHRS, CDR2 YFSETQ. The CDR3 totals 15 residues. Losses at the gene ends were 0 bases for V and 12 bases for J; bases not matched to a gene: 7. The CDR3 DNA reads as TGCGCCAGCAGCTTGGGACTAGCGGGGGCTCAGATGCAGTTCTTC. This sequence encodes CASSLGLAGAQMQFF.

The gene calls are TRBV12-3 or TRBV12-4 and TRBJ1-6; 7 bases align to TRBD1. The CDR3 totals 12 residues. Trimming cost V 10 bases and J 5 bases; bases outside gene matches: 2. CDR3 amino acids: CAIGQDNSPLHF. The CDR3 DNA is TGTGCCATCGGACAGGATAATTCACCCCTCCACTTT.

This clone showed up just a few times. This sequence joins TRBV9 and TRBJ1-2; TRBD1 matches at 9 bases. CDR1 and CDR2 from the germline V gene are SGDLS and YYNGEE. The CDR3 is 13 residues long. Germline trimming cut 4 bases from V and 5 bases from J; bases unmatched to any gene: 3. The CDR3 spells CASSIDRGYGYTF. As DNA, the CDR3 is TGTGCCAGCAGCATCGACAGGGGGTATGGCTACACCTTC.

The gene calls are TRBV3-1 (or the pseudogene TRBV3-2) and TRBJ1-1; D may be TRBD1 (6 bases). V shed 5 bases and J shed 4 bases, with 17 bases lying between them. The V gene's germline CDR1 is LGHDT and CDR2 YNNKEL (reference sequence). The length of the CDR3 is 15 residues. The CDR3 nucleotides read TGTGCCAGCAGCTTTCAGGGGCTAGTGGGCACTGAAGCTTTCTTT. Amino acids: CASSFQGLVGTEAFF.

J is TRBJ2-1 and V is TRBV5-1, with a weak D call TRBD2 (5 bases). Per the germline V gene, CDR1 is SGHRS and CDR2 is YFSETQ. The V end was cut by 0 bases, the J end by 8 bases, with 12 bases between. The CDR3 is made up of 14 amino acids. The CDR3 DNA follows: TGCGCCAGCAGCTTGGGTGGCGCGCGGGATGAGCAGTTCTTC. This gives the protein CASSLGGARDEQFF.

The rearrangement links TRBV15 to TRBJ2-3; D call uncertain. CDR3 size: 13 residues. V lost 0 bases and J lost 5, with 6 bases in between. From germline, CDR1 is LNHNV and CDR2 YYDKDF (reference sequence). The CDR3 bases are TGTGCCACCAGCAGAGATCCCCGAGATACGCAGTATTTT. It translates to CATSRDPRDTQYF.

The chain links TRBV5-6 to TRBJ1-2; unclear D gene. This CDR3 has 14 residues. Germline CDR1 is SGHDT and CDR2 is YYEEEE. Trimming took 4 bases from V and 4 from J, leaving 14 bases between them. CDR3 nucleotides: TGTGCCAGCAGCCGAGGTCGGGTTATCTATGGCTACACCTTC. Translated: CASSRGRVIYGYTF. Together with reference TRBV5-6 and TRBJ1-2, the CDR3 gives the full variable domain: DAGVTQSPTHLIKTRGQQVTLRCSPKSGHDTVSWYQQALGQGPQFIFQYYEEEERQRGNFPDRFSGHQFPNYSSELNVNALLLGDSALYLCASSRGRVIYGYTFGSGTRLTVV.

The gene calls are TRBV20-1 and TRBJ2-5; tentatively, D is TRBD1 (6 bases). Germline CDR1 DFQATT, CDR2 SNEGSKA (reference sequence). Trimming took 5 bases from V and 2 from J, leaving 6 bases between them. The CDR3 contains 11 residues. CDR3 protein: CSAGQQETQYF. CDR3 DNA: TGCAGTGCTGGACAGCAAGAGACCCAGTACTTC.

V is TRBV2 and J is TRBJ1-3, with a tentative D call TRBD1 (5 bases). Germline V gene lookup returns CDR1 SNHLY and CDR2 FYNNEI. This CDR3 contains 15 residues. Trimming left V 5 bases short and J 0 bases short, with 11 bases between. CDR3 protein: CASSKTDNSGNTIYF. The CDR3 DNA reads as TGTGCCAGCAGTAAGACGGACAACTCTGGAAACACCATATATTTT.

The rearrangement joins TRBV3-1 (or the pseudogene TRBV3-2) to TRBJ1-2; no definite D call. The CDR3 covers 13 residues. V gave up 1 base and J gave up 2 bases, with 5 bases separating them. Germline V gives CDR1 LGHDT, CDR2 YNNKEL (reference sequence). The chain's CDR3 is CASSQVSNYGYTF. The CDR3 region has the DNA TGTGCCAGCAGCCAAGTAAGCAACTATGGCTACACCTTC.

The J gene is TRBJ1-1, the V gene TRBV3-1 (or the pseudogene TRBV3-2); 7 nucleotides align to TRBD1. The CDR3 extends over 14 amino acids. Looked up from germline, CDR1 is LGHDT and CDR2 is YNNKEL (reference sequence). Trimming removed 1 base from V and 4 bases from J; junction bases left unmatched: 3. The CDR3 reads CASSQAPGGTEAFF. For the CDR3, the DNA is TGTGCCAGCAGCCAAGCACCAGGGGGCACTGAAGCTTTCTTT.

V gene TRBV29-1 combines with J gene TRBJ2-5; 8 bases line up with TRBD2. Germline CDR1 SQVTM, CDR2 ANQGSEA. Trimming cost V 1 base and J 10 bases; bases outside gene matches: 11. The CDR3 has 14 amino acids. As DNA, the CDR3 is TGCAGCGTTGAAGTCCAGCGGGGCGCGGGGGGCCAGTACTTC. Amino acid sequence: CSVEVQRGAGGQYF. Based on the CDR3 plus reference TRBV29-1 and TRBJ2-5, the full variable domain is SAVISQKPSRDICQRGTSLTIQCQVDSQVTMMFWYRQQPGQSLTLIATANQGSEATYESGFVIDKFPISRPNLTFSTLTVSNMSPEDSSIYLCSVEVQRGAGGQYFGPGTRLLVL.

Worth noting for this clone: The same CDR3 arises from other DNA sequences in this sample as well. The chain has TRBV5-4 and TRBJ2-5; 8 positions match TRBD2. V was clipped by 0 bases and J by 4 bases; unmatched bases: 5. Germline V CDR1 and CDR2: SGHNT, YYREEE (reference sequence). CDR3 size: 15 residues. DNA for the CDR3: TGTGCCAGCAGCTTGGGGCGGGGGGCGGGAGAGACCCAGTACTTC. This encodes CASSLGRGAGETQYF.

The chain links TRBV6-5 to TRBJ2-3, with D unresolved. The germline gives CDR1 MNHEY, CDR2 SVGAGI. The CDR3 is 15 amino acids. Trimming stripped 6 bases from V and 4 bases from J, with 17 bases between. Written as DNA, the CDR3 is TGTGCCAGCAGGCCCAGGCCCTATGGTCCAGATACGCAGTATTTT. Its translation: CASRPRPYGPDTQYF.

The rearrangement links TRBV4-1 to TRBJ2-2; unclear D gene. The V and J ends lost 0 bases and 5 bases respectively, with 7 bases between them. Looked up from germline, CDR1 is MGHRA and CDR2 is YSYEKL. The CDR3 consists of 14 residues. CDR3 in amino acids: CASSQDSRTGELFF. The CDR3 DNA reads TGCGCCAGCAGCCAAGATTCTAGGACCGGGGAGCTGTTTTTT.

The CDR3 DNA sequence: TGTGCCAGCAGGTCGAGGCCCACTCACGAGCAGTACTTC. This encodes CASRSRPTHEQYF. The rearrangement joins TRBV2 to TRBJ2-7; D not certain. This CDR3 spans 13 amino acids. V was clipped by 6 bases and J by 5 bases, with 14 bases between them. Germline assignment: CDR1 SNHLY and CDR2 FYNNEI.